A selection of T cell receptor beta chains follows, all from one sample in a study of cytomegalovirus exposure and HLA in healthy donors. Clones were sequenced by immunoSEQ multiplex PCR, and TCRdb holds only the in-frame ones, with some missing. Here the sample spans over 85,000 clones, roughly four fifths being singletons. Sample: PBMCs. The receptors come from a man younger than 45 in good health and CMV-seronegative. Each CDR3 is given with its conserved first and last residue. A D gene is named only where the DNA matches it firmly. Some rows mark clone size as missing; the rest say once, few, many or name a class of expanded clone.

V gene	CDR3 length	clone size	D gene	J gene	CDR3 DNA	CDR3 protein
TRBV18	17	.	.	TRBJ2-1	TGTGCCAGCTCACAGCAAGGGGCAGGGGCTATAGGCAATGAGCAGTTCTTC	CASSQQGAGAIGNEQFF
TRBV4-1	14	.	.	TRBJ2-2	TGCGCCAGCAGCCAATCGGGGATCTCCGGGGAGCTGTTTTTT	CASSQSGISGELFF
TRBV7-9	14	.	.	TRBJ1-2	TGTGCCAGCAGCTTTAGTACAGATAACTATGGCTACACCTTC	CASSFSTDNYGYTF
TRBV5-4	13	.	TRBD1	TRBJ1-2	TGTGCCAGCAGCGGGACAGGGGAGTATGGCTACACCTTC	CASSGTGEYGYTF
TRBV7-2	11	.	.	TRBJ1-1	TGTGCCAGCAGCTGGGCTGCAGAAGCTTTCTTT	CASSWAAEAFF
TRBV7-2	12	once	.	TRBJ1-1	TGTGCCAGCAGCTTACACGGCACTGAAGCTTTCTTT	CASSLHGTEAFF
TRBV6-4	14	.	.	TRBJ2-2	TGTGCCAGCAGTGATGTCGCGAACACCGGGGAGCTGTTTTTT	CASSDVANTGELFF
TRBV25-1	15	.	.	TRBJ1-6	TGTGCCAGCAGTGAAGCTGAGACCTATAATTCACCCCTCCACTTT	CASSEAETYNSPLHF
TRBV27	16	.	TRBD1	TRBJ1-6	TGTGCCAGCAGTCGCGATAAACAGGGGACGAGGTCACCCCTCCACTTT	CASSRDKQGTRSPLHF
TRBV6-4	17	once	TRBD2	TRBJ2-1	TGTGCCAGCAGCAAGCTCTGGACTAGCGGGGACTACAATGAGCAGTTCTTC	CASSKLWTSGDYNEQFF
TRBV14	20	.	TRBD1	TRBJ2-2	TGTGCCAGCAGCCCTCACCCGAGGACAGGGGAGAGCTCGAACACCGGGGAGCTGTTTTTT	CASSPHPRTGESSNTGELFF
TRBV29-1	12	.	TRBD1	TRBJ1-1	TGCAGCGTGATGACAGGGGGCTTAGAAGCTTTCTTT	CSVMTGGLEAFF
TRBV7-9	14	.	.	TRBJ2-7	TGTTCCAGCAGCTTAGTTACAGCTACCTACGAGCAGTACTTC	CSSSLVTATYEQYF
TRBV7-9	17	few	.	TRBJ2-1	TGTGCCAGCAGCTTAGGGTGGGACTCGGATATGAATAATGAGCAGTTCTTC	CASSLGWDSDMNNEQFF
TRBV11-3	14	.	TRBD1	TRBJ2-3	TGTGCCAGCAGCTTGGGGACAGGGAGGGATACGCAGTATTTT	CASSLGTGRDTQYF
TRBV27	14	.	.	TRBJ1-1	TGTGCCAGCAGTTTTTGGCAGGGTTCGGGTGAAGCTTTCTTT	CASSFWQGSGEAFF
TRBV11-3	15	.	TRBD1	TRBJ2-3	TGTGCCAGCAGCTCCACCACCGGGACAGGGGCAACGCAGTATTTT	CASSSTTGTGATQYF
TRBV6-5	15	once	TRBD1	TRBJ1-3	TGTGCCAGCAGTCTCCGGACAGGGGGCGGAAACACCATATATTTT	CASSLRTGGGNTIYF
TRBV19	15	few	.	TRBJ1-1	TGTGCCAGTAGTATCCCGCTCGGACAGTACACTGAAGCTTTCTTT	CASSIPLGQYTEAFF
TRBV18	17	.	.	TRBJ1-3	TGTGCCAGCTCACCACCGTTGCGGGGGCAGAATGGAAACACCATATATTTT	CASSPPLRGQNGNTIYF
TRBV19	16	.	.	TRBJ2-3	TGTGCCAGTAGTATAGATCCCAGATTCAACACAGATACGCAGTATTTT	CASSIDPRFNTDTQYF
TRBV4-3	17	few	.	TRBJ1-3	TGCGCCAGCAGCCAAGATGAGTCGTTTCCTTTGGGAAACACCATATATTTT	CASSQDESFPLGNTIYF
TRBV6-5	14	.	.	TRBJ1-1	TGTGCCAGCAGTTCCATGGGGGCTAACACTGGAGCTTTCTTT	CASSSMGANTGAFF
TRBV7-6	19	.	TRBD2	TRBJ2-1	TGTGCCAGCAGCTCTCCGCCCCCGACTAGCGGGAGTCCCTACAATGAGCAGTTCTTC	CASSSPPPTSGSPYNEQFF
TRBV19	16	.	TRBD2	TRBJ2-2	TGTGCCAGTAGAATGTCTAGCGGGACTAACACCGGGGAGCTGTTTTTT	CASRMSSGTNTGELFF
TRBV6-1	13	.	TRBD1	TRBJ2-5	TGTGCCAGCAGTGAAGGCCTGACAGGGAGACAGTACTTC	CASSEGLTGRQYF
TRBV7-9	16	.	.	TRBJ2-5	TGTGCCAGCAGCTTAGAGGGGGGGACGGCAGGGAAGACCCAGTACTTC	CASSLEGGTAGKTQYF
TRBV6-5	13	.	.	TRBJ2-1	TGTGCCAGCAGTTACTGGGGGCGCGATGAGCAGTTCTTC	CASSYWGRDEQFF
TRBV10-1	16	.	TRBD2	TRBJ2-1	TGCGCCAGCAGTGGGAAGAGCGGGAGGGCCCCGAATGAGCAGTTCTTC	CASSGKSGRAPNEQFF
TRBV10-3	17	.	TRBD1	TRBJ1-3	TGTGCCATCAGTGGAGGGACAGGGGGCGCGGATGGAAACACCATATATTTT	CAISGGTGGADGNTIYF
TRBV11-3	15	.	.	TRBJ1-3	TGTGCCAGCAGCTTAATAGGGGTCTCTGGAAACACCATATATTTT	CASSLIGVSGNTIYF
TRBV6-6	16	.	TRBD1	TRBJ2-4	TGTGCCAGCAGTTACTCCCGAGGACAGGTGGGAGACATTCAGTACTTC	CASSYSRGQVGDIQYF
TRBV14	16	.	.	TRBJ1-2	TGTGCCAGCAGCCAAGCAGTAACTCCGGGATTTTCGGGCTACACCTTC	CASSQAVTPGFSGYTF
TRBV6-5	12	few	.	TRBJ1-1	TGTGCCAGCAGAGCCCCTGGGGGGGCAGCTTTCTTT	CASRAPGGAAFF
TRBV18	16	.	TRBD1	TRBJ2-7	TGTGCCAGCTCACCACCGACCAGGGGGCAGACCTACGAGCAGTACTTC	CASSPPTRGQTYEQYF
TRBV6-4	11	.	.	TRBJ1-1	TGTGCCAGCAGTGGCGGAGGTGAAGCTTTCTTT	CASSGGGEAFF
TRBV6-5	13	.	.	TRBJ1-3	TGTGCCAGCAGTTATGGACAGGGAAACACCATATATTTT	CASSYGQGNTIYF